This T cell receptor beta chain was recovered during a study of identical twins. TCRdb processed the 5' RACE reads anew with MiXCR; each CDR3 protein has one entry. The profile shows some 1,600,000 distinct CDR3 sequences, around 29% of them singletons. Study-wide results and limits: Out-of-frame sharing of TCR alpha in monozygotic twins was underestimated by models.

As regards this clonotype: Its antigen is not identified.

The CDR3 is 14 residues long. V was trimmed by 5 bases and J by 0 bases, leaving 8 bases between them. From germline, CDR1 is MNHEY and CDR2 SMNVEV (reference sequence). The sequence derives from a newborn girl in good health. The J gene is TRBJ1-5, the V gene TRBV27; D unresolved. Sequenced input: cord blood. The CDR3 spells CASSPANSNQPQHF. The CDR3 DNA sequence: TGTGCCAGCAGTCCGGCTAATAGCAATCAGCCCCAGCATTTT.